The present T cell receptor beta chain was sequenced within a study of identical twins' blood T cells. This CDR3 region has 14 residues. Per germline, CDR1 LNHDA and CDR2 SQIVND (reference sequence). V was cut by 7 bases and J by 3 bases, with 15 bases left in between. TCRdb passed the 5' RACE reads through MiXCR, listing each CDR3 protein once. The table has 350,000 to 450,000 distinct CDR3 sequences, approximately 30% seen once. The chain couples TRBV19 to TRBJ1-1; the D is unclear. The sample consisted of PBMCs. The receptor comes from a woman between 18 and 55 years old in good health. The CDR3 loop reads CASTLGPGYTEAFF. The CDR3 coding sequence is TGTGCCAGTACCCTAGGCCCGGGCTACACTGAAGCTTTCTTT.